These T cell receptor beta chains were read from a single sample in a study of T cell changes during pregnancy in multiple sclerosis. This table comes from immunoSEQ multiplex PCR, and its TCRdb copy is limited to in-frame clones, with some not included. The sample lists some 100,000 clones, 92% seen once, with about 2% in the top ten. This sample comprised peripheral blood, obtained after pregnancy. The origin of the receptors is a female donor with multiple sclerosis, enrolled in a pregnancy study. CDR3s include the opening cysteine and the closing phenylalanine or tryptophan. The D gene is left open where the match is weak. Size is omitted from some rows. Given values are once, few, many or a class for expanded clones.

DNA | CDR3 | size | J | V | D
TGTGCCAGCAGCTTGGTGAGCGACAGGGGCTACGAGCAGTACTTC | CASSLVSDRGYEQYF | - | TRBJ2-7 | TRBV7-3 | TRBD1
TGCGCCAGCAGCCGGACAGGGGGTTTGAACACTGAAGCTTTCTTT | CASSRTGGLNTEAFF | - | TRBJ1-1 | TRBV5-1 | TRBD1
TGTGCCAGCAGTGAAGTGGGCCGAGGCAATCAGCCCCAGCATTTT | CASSEVGRGNQPQHF | - | TRBJ1-5 | TRBV2 | -
TGTGCCAGCAGCATCATCGGACAGTGGGCGTTCAAAGATACGCAGTATTTT | CASSIIGQWAFKDTQYF | - | TRBJ2-3 | TRBV11-1 | -
TGTGCCAGCAGTGCTCCTGGGACTAGCGGGGCCCACTACGAGCAGTACTTC | CASSAPGTSGAHYEQYF | - | TRBJ2-7 | TRBV2 | TRBD2
TGCGCCAGCAGCCTTGAGCTCAACTATGGCTACACCTTC | CASSLELNYGYTF | - | TRBJ1-2 | TRBV5-1 | -
TGTGCCAGCCGTCCTGAGCTAGGGGTACAAGAGACCCAGTACTTC | CASRPELGVQETQYF | - | TRBJ2-5 | TRBV7-8 | -
TGTGCCAGCAAATCGGGGAGGGCACGGAACACTGAAGCTTTCTTT | CASKSGRARNTEAFF | few | TRBJ1-1 | TRBV11-3 | -
TGTGCCAGCACGTCGGGTGTCTCCTACGAGCAGTACTTC | CASTSGVSYEQYF | - | TRBJ2-7 | TRBV25-1 | -
TGTGCCAGCACCAATAGCGGACTCTCCTACAATGAGCAGTTCTTC | CASTNSGLSYNEQFF | - | TRBJ2-1 | TRBV2 | -
TGTGCCAGTAGTGGGGGCGCAGGGTTCAATTCACCCCTCCACTTT | CASSGGAGFNSPLHF | - | TRBJ1-6 | TRBV19 | -
TGTGCCAGCAGCAAAACGACAGGGGGCGCGGGTGGCTACACCTTC | CASSKTTGGAGGYTF | - | TRBJ1-2 | TRBV9 | TRBD1
TGTGCCAGCAGCTCGAACAGGGCTGGAAACACCATATATTTT | CASSSNRAGNTIYF | - | TRBJ1-3 | TRBV13 | -
TGTGCCAGCAGCTTGGGTGCTAGCGCAGATACGCAGTATTTT | CASSLGASADTQYF | - | TRBJ2-3 | TRBV7-8 | -
TGTGCCAGCAGTTTAGATCCGGGGAACACTGAAGCTTTCTTT | CASSLDPGNTEAFF | - | TRBJ1-1 | TRBV27 | -
TGTGCCAGCAGTAACCGACCGACAGGGATCAACACTGAAGCTTTCTTT | CASSNRPTGINTEAFF | - | TRBJ1-1 | TRBV6-6 | TRBD1
TGTGCCAGAAGCTTGGAGGAGGGGAGAAGCAATCAGCCCCAGCATTTT | CARSLEEGRSNQPQHF | - | TRBJ1-5 | TRBV5-3 | -
TGTGCCAGCAGTTTAGGGGGCGGCTACACCTTC | CASSLGGGYTF | - | TRBJ1-2 | TRBV28 | -
TGTGCCAGCTCACCCGGAGGACAGGTTAATTCACCCCTCCACTTT | CASSPGGQVNSPLHF | - | TRBJ1-6 | TRBV18 | TRBD1
TGTGCCAGCAGCTTAGGAGGAATCTCCTACAATGAGCAGTTCTTC | CASSLGGISYNEQFF | - | TRBJ2-1 | TRBV7-9 | -
TGTGCCAGCAGAGGCGGAACTAATGAAAAACTGTTTTTT | CASRGGTNEKLFF | - | TRBJ1-4 | TRBV2 | -
TGTGCCAGCAGTGAAGGGGTTGTGGGGGGGGTGAGCTCCTACAATGAGCAGTTCTTC | CASSEGVVGGVSSYNEQFF | - | TRBJ2-1 | TRBV2 | TRBD2
TGTGCCAGCTCGAGCGGACAGGGCACCTATAGCAATCAGCCCCAGCATTTT | CASSSGQGTYSNQPQHF | - | TRBJ1-5 | TRBV25-1 | TRBD1
TGTGCCAGCAGCATTGGACAGGGTGCCTACGAGCAGTACTTC | CASSIGQGAYEQYF | - | TRBJ2-7 | TRBV5-8 | TRBD1
TGTGCCAGCAGCTTAGTACTCCCACCCCAAGACAATGAGCAGTTCTTC | CASSLVLPPQDNEQFF | - | TRBJ2-1 | TRBV7-9 | -
TGTGCCAGCAGCACTAAAGGAGCCTACGAGCAGTACTTC | CASSTKGAYEQYF | - | TRBJ2-7 | TRBV5-4 | -
TGCGCCAGCAGCCAAGATCAGAGGGCGGCCTGGAACACTGAAGCTTTCTTT | CASSQDQRAAWNTEAFF | - | TRBJ1-1 | TRBV4-3 | -
TGTGCCAGCAGCGTAGCAAGCGGGGGGAACACCGGGGAGCTGTTTTTT | CASSVASGGNTGELFF | - | TRBJ2-2 | TRBV9 | TRBD2
TGTGCCAGCAGCTATGGACAGGGGGCGGACGAGCAGTACTTC | CASSYGQGADEQYF | - | TRBJ2-7 | TRBV7-6 | TRBD1
TGTGCCAGCAGCTTGAGTGCCGGACTAGCGGGACGGGGAAAGTTCTTC | CASSLSAGLAGRGKFF | - | TRBJ2-1 | TRBV5-6 | TRBD2
TGCGCCGGGGGGGGTGGGAACACTGAAGCTTTCTTT | CAGGGGNTEAFF | - | TRBJ1-1 | TRBV10-2 | -
TGTGCCAGCAGCCGGCAGGCCTACGAGCAGTACTTC | CASSRQAYEQYF | - | TRBJ2-7 | TRBV5-6 | -
TGTGCCAGCAGTTTGGGACAGACCTACGAGCAGTACTTC | CASSLGQTYEQYF | - | TRBJ2-7 | TRBV27 | TRBD1
TGTGCCAGCAGCTTAGCAACGGGGAACCACAATGAGCAGTTCTTC | CASSLATGNHNEQFF | - | TRBJ2-1 | TRBV7-2 | -
TGTGCCAGCAGCTTAGAACAGGGGAGGGGCTACACCTTC | CASSLEQGRGYTF | - | TRBJ1-2 | TRBV11-3 | TRBD1
TGTGCCAGCTCACCACAGTCACTCTCTGGAAACACCATATATTTT | CASSPQSLSGNTIYF | once | TRBJ1-3 | TRBV18 | -
TGTGCCAGCAGCGCAGGACAGTATAATTCACCCCTCCACTTT | CASSAGQYNSPLHF | - | TRBJ1-6 | TRBV9 | -
TGTGCCAGCAGCCCGGCAGGGGGCAATCAGCCCCAGCATTTT | CASSPAGGNQPQHF | - | TRBJ1-5 | TRBV6-6 | -
TGTGCCAGCTCACCCCTTGGACAGGGGTTGGCTTCACCCCTCCACTTT | CASSPLGQGLASPLHF | - | TRBJ1-6 | TRBV18 | TRBD1
TGTGCCAGCAGCTTTTCGGGACAGTTCTATGGCTACACCTTC | CASSFSGQFYGYTF | - | TRBJ1-2 | TRBV5-8 | TRBD1
TGCGCCAGCAGCTTGGCCCCGTTCTCTGGGGCCAACGTCCTGACTTTC | CASSLAPFSGANVLTF | - | TRBJ2-6 | TRBV5-1 | -
TGCAGCGTCCGGGACAGGGACAATTTGGCTAATGAAAAACTGTTTTTT | CSVRDRDNLANEKLFF | - | TRBJ1-4 | TRBV29-1 | TRBD1
TGTGCCAGCAGCTTACGGACAGAGAATGAAAAACTGTTTTTT | CASSLRTENEKLFF | - | TRBJ1-4 | TRBV7-9 | -
TGTGCCAGCAGCTTAAGAAGGGCCAGGGGGTTTGAAACCGGGGAGCTGTTTTTT | CASSLRRARGFETGELFF | - | TRBJ2-2 | TRBV7-9 | TRBD1
TGTGCCATCCGACGGGGGACGGGTTCACCCCTCCACTTT | CAIRRGTGSPLHF | - | TRBJ1-6 | TRBV10-3 | -
TGTGCCAGTAGTAGCGGGGGGATCAGGCTCCAGCCCCAGCATTTT | CASSSGGIRLQPQHF | - | TRBJ1-5 | TRBV19 | -
TGTGCCAGCACCAACAGGGGCGTTATGGCCAAAAACATTCAGTACTTC | CASTNRGVMAKNIQYF | - | TRBJ2-4 | TRBV2 | TRBD1
TGTGCCAGTAGCCCAATCACAGGGGGCATCGAGACCCAGTACTTC | CASSPITGGIETQYF | - | TRBJ2-5 | TRBV19 | TRBD1
TGTGCCTGGAGTGTACCAGGGTGGTCTGGCTACACCTTC | CAWSVPGWSGYTF | - | TRBJ1-2 | TRBV30 | -
TGTGCCAGCAGGCTCCGGGGTGGGGCTGAAGCTTTCTTT | CASRLRGGAEAFF | - | TRBJ1-1 | TRBV25-1 | -
TGTGCCTGGGTTCGGGGAGGGGATGGCTATGGCTACACCTTC | CAWVRGGDGYGYTF | - | TRBJ1-2 | TRBV30 | -
TGTGCCAGCAGTGAAGGTCCCCCAGGGGGCGTTGTTTACGAGCAGTACTTC | CASSEGPPGGVVYEQYF | - | TRBJ2-7 | TRBV6-1 | TRBD1
TGCGCCAGCAGCCTGGATGGGCTATTCTACGAGCAGTACTTC | CASSLDGLFYEQYF | - | TRBJ2-7 | TRBV5-1 | -